The 19 T cell receptor beta chains reported below all come from one sample, sequenced in a study of cytomegalovirus exposure and HLA in healthy donors. Use of 60 Vbeta and 13 Jbeta primers characterized the PCR. Produced via immunoSEQ multiplex PCR; TCRdb's table is partial and in-frame only. Of 200,000 to 300,000 clones listed, approximately 84% were seen once; the top ten hold roughly 2%. Material: PBMCs. The receptor source for this set is a woman between 35 and 50 years old in good health and CMV-seropositive.

The rearrangement joins TRBV14 to TRBJ2-7; D remains unclear. Germline V gene data show CDR1 as SGHDN and CDR2 as FVKESK. The V gene lost 3 bases and the J gene lost 4 bases, with 16 bases spanning the gap. The CDR3 runs 15 residues. The CDR3 nucleotides are TGTGCCAGCAGCCAGGTCGGGTCGATTAGTTACGAGCAGTACTTC. This codes for CASSQVGSISYEQYF.

J is TRBJ2-7 and V is TRBV19; 8 bases are shared with TRBD1. The CDR3 runs 14 residues. The germline V gene encodes CDR1 LNHDA and CDR2 SQIVND (reference sequence). Trimming at V came to 5 bases and at J to 4 bases, leaving 7 bases not matched to a gene. CDR3 coding DNA: TGTGCCAGTAGTCATGGGACAGGCGGTTACGAGCAGTACTTC. Protein: CASSHGTGGYEQYF. Filled out from reference TRBV19 and TRBJ2-7, the complete variable domain reads DGGITQSPKYLFRKEGQNVTLSCEQNLNHDAMYWYRQDPGQGLRLIYYSQIVNDFQKGDIAEGYSVSREKKESFPLTVTSAQKNPTAFYLCASSHGTGGYEQYFGPGTRLTVT.

This sequence joins TRBV11-1 and TRBJ2-2; 11 nucleotides agree with TRBD2. Germline V gives CDR1 SGHAT, CDR2 FQDESV (reference sequence). With V trimmed by 2 bases and J by 8 bases, 4 bases remained unmatched. This CDR3 region has 15 residues. The CDR3 DNA reads as TGTGCCAGCAGCTTAACTAGCGGGAGTTGGGGGGAGCTGTTTTTT. Translating gives CASSLTSGSWGELFF. The full variable domain, completed using reference TRBV11-1 and TRBJ2-2, is EAEVAQSPRYKITEKSQAVAFWCDPISGHATLYWYRQILGQGPELLVQFQDESVVDDSQLPKDRFSAERLKGVDSTLKIQPAELGDSAMYLCASSLTSGSWGELFFGEGSRLTVL.

The chain carries TRBV30 and TRBJ1-3, with D possibly matching TRBD1 (6 bases). Trimming took off 5 bases at V and 0 bases at J, with 14 bases between the two ends. From germline, CDR1 is GTSNPN and CDR2 SVGIG (reference sequence). The CDR3 length is 15 residues. Here the CDR3 DNA reads TGTGCCTGGGACCAGGGGACGACCTCTGGAAACACCATATATTTT. Translation: CAWDQGTTSGNTIYF.

This chain connects TRBV11-1 to TRBJ2-1, with D uncertain. The germline V and J ends were trimmed by 1 base and 1 base, with 14 bases remaining between them. CDR1 is SGHAT, CDR2 FQDESV, per germline (reference sequence). The CDR3 spans 17 residues. Here the CDR3 reads CASSLVVTPRSYNEQFF. CDR3 sequence (DNA): TGTGCCAGCAGCTTAGTAGTGACTCCCCGATCCTACAATGAGCAGTTCTTC. The full variable domain, completed using reference TRBV11-1 and TRBJ2-1, is EAEVAQSPRYKITEKSQAVAFWCDPISGHATLYWYRQILGQGPELLVQFQDESVVDDSQLPKDRFSAERLKGVDSTLKIQPAELGDSAMYLCASSLVVTPRSYNEQFFGPGTRLTVL.

The rearrangement joins TRBV11-3 to TRBJ2-1; D call uncertain. CDR1 SGHNT and CDR2 YENEEA come from the germline V gene. This CDR3 spans 15 amino acids. The V end lost 0 bases, the J end lost 1 base, and 7 bases lay between the germline ends. CDR3 sequence (DNA): TGTGCCAGCAGCTTAGATGGGCAGTCCTACAATGAGCAGTTCTTC. This gives the protein CASSLDGQSYNEQFF. Drawing the rest from reference TRBV11-3 and TRBJ2-1, the complete variable domain is EAGVVQSPRYKIIEKKQPVAFWCNPISGHNTLYWYLQNLGQGPELLIRYENEEAVDDSQLPKDRFSAERLKGVDSTLKIQPAELGDSAVYLCASSLDGQSYNEQFFGPGTRLTVL.

The gene calls are TRBV30 and TRBJ2-3; D possibly corresponds to TRBD2 (6 bases). Germline values: CDR1 GTSNPN, CDR2 SVGIG (reference sequence). The CDR3 extends over 14 amino acids. V gave up 5 bases and J gave up 7 bases, with 19 bases separating them. The CDR3 sequence: CAWLGGTSDNTQYF. For the CDR3, the DNA is TGTGCCTGGCTTGGGGGGACCTCTGACAATACGCAGTATTTT. Full variable domain (outside the CDR3, taken from reference TRBV30 and TRBJ2-3): SQTIHQWPATLVQPVGSPLSLECTVEGTSNPNLYWYRQAAGRGLQLLFYSVGIGQISSEVPQNLSASRPQDRQFILSSKKLLLSDSGFYLCAWLGGTSDNTQYFGPGTRLTVL.

This clone was found a few times. The chain links TRBV4-3 to TRBJ2-3; no definite D call. CDR1 and CDR2 from the germline V gene are LGHNA and YSLEER. The CDR3 has 15 residues. V lost 1 base to trimming and J lost 5 bases, with 13 bases between them. The CDR3 sequence is CASSQVTVGRDTQYF. The DNA of the CDR3 is TGCGCCAGCAGCCAAGTTACAGTTGGGCGAGATACGCAGTATTTT.

The chain combines TRBV9 with TRBJ1-1, with 7 bases that match TRBD1. Trimming at V came to 3 bases and at J to 1 base, leaving 6 bases not matched to a gene. Germline CDR1 and CDR2: SGDLS and YYNGEE. The CDR3 contains 15 residues. CDR3 amino acids: CASSAPTGQNTEAFF. The CDR3 region has the DNA TGTGCCAGCAGCGCACCGACAGGGCAGAACACTGAAGCTTTCTTT.

The chain uses TRBV30 and TRBJ2-2; 9 nucleotides match TRBD2. After removal of 3 bases from V and 6 bases from J, the junction contained 8 bases not matched to a gene. CDR3 length equals 15 residues. Germline CDR1 and CDR2: GTSNPN and SVGIG (reference sequence). In nucleotides, the CDR3 is TGTGCCTGGAGGATAGCGGGAGTCTTAGCCGGGGAGCTGTTTTTT. Its translation: CAWRIAGVLAGELFF.

This clone has just one count. The chain joins TRBV10-3 to TRBJ2-5, with 7 positions matching TRBD2. The CDR3 has 14 residues. With V trimmed by 0 bases and J by 2 bases, 0 bases remained unmatched. Germline-derived CDR1 and CDR2 are ENHRY and SYGVKD. The CDR3 nucleotides are TGTGCCATCAGTGAGTCGGGACTACAAGAGACCCAGTACTTC. This encodes CAISESGLQETQYF.

The CDR3, as DNA: TGTGCCAGCAGCCCCGGACTAAACACAGATACGCAGTATTTT. It specifies CASSPGLNTDTQYF. The V gene is TRBV7-2, the J gene TRBJ2-3, with D tentatively TRBD2 (6 bases). Germline V gives CDR1 SGHTA, CDR2 FQGNSA. The CDR3 covers 14 residues. Trimming took off 5 bases at V and 2 bases at J, with 11 bases between the two ends.

The genes are TRBV5-1 and TRBJ2-1; 10 nucleotides line up with TRBD2. CDR1 and CDR2 from the germline V gene are SGHRS and YFSETQ. With V trimmed by 4 bases and J by 5 bases, 15 bases remained unmatched. The CDR3 is 18 amino acids. The CDR3 DNA is TGCGCCAGCAGCGCCGGGGTAGCGGGAGGCCTATTCCACAATGAGCAGTTCTTC. It is translated as CASSAGVAGGLFHNEQFF.

The chain combines TRBV27 with TRBJ2-1, with 13 bases aligning to TRBD2. This CDR3 has 14 amino acids. V was clipped by 4 bases and J by 10 bases; unmatched bases: 4. In germline, CDR1 is MNHEY, CDR2 SMNVEV (reference sequence). The CDR3 DNA is TGTGCCAGCAGTTGGACTAGCGGGAGACAGGAGCAGTTCTTC. Protein sequence: CASSWTSGRQEQFF.

V gene TRBV10-3 combines with J gene TRBJ1-6; D uncertain. Looked up from germline, CDR1 is ENHRY and CDR2 is SYGVKD. Between the trimmed V and J ends, which lost 2 bases and 6 bases, there was a span of 11 bases. This CDR3 contains 15 residues. The CDR3 sequence is CAISERGLGNSPLHF. The CDR3 region has the DNA TGTGCCATCAGTGAGCGGGGTTTGGGTAATTCACCCCTCCACTTT.

Only a few counts were recorded for this clone. CDR3 sequence: CASSLGGDSSYEQYF. CDR3 bases: TGTGCCAGCAGCTTAGGCGGGGATAGCTCCTACGAGCAGTACTTC. This sequence joins TRBV11-3 and TRBJ2-7, with a possible D match to TRBD2 (6 bases). This CDR3 comprises 15 residues. The germline V gene encodes CDR1 SGHNT and CDR2 YENEEA. V lost 1 base to trimming and J lost 0 bases, with 10 bases between them.

This chain joins TRBV5-1 and TRBJ2-7; 8 nucleotides align to TRBD1. The CDR3 spans 16 residues. Unmatched junction bases numbered 9, after V lost 4 bases and J lost 0 bases. Per germline, CDR1 SGHRS and CDR2 YFSETQ. The DNA for the CDR3 is TGCGCCAGCAGCCCTACCGGACAGGGTGTCTCCTACGAGCAGTACTTC. Translating gives CASSPTGQGVSYEQYF.

This sequence joins TRBV7-2 and TRBJ1-6, with D unresolved. There are 14 residues in the CDR3. Germline CDR1 SGHTA, CDR2 FQGNSA. V was shortened by 1 base and J by 3 bases, with 4 bases between the two germline ends. DNA for the CDR3: TGTGCCAGCAGCTTAGGACTCTATAATTCACCCCTCCACTTT. It is translated as CASSLGLYNSPLHF.

This clone showed up just a few times. V is TRBV7-9 and J is TRBJ2-1, with TRBD2 identical over 11 bases. The germline V gene has CDR1 SEHNR and CDR2 FQNEAQ (reference sequence). Trimming at V came to 3 bases and at J to 6 bases, leaving 4 bases not matched to a gene. This CDR3 is 15 amino acids long. The CDR3 coding sequence is TGTGCCAGCAGCTTGGGGACTAGCGGTACCAATGAGCAGTTCTTC. It yields the protein CASSLGTSGTNEQFF.